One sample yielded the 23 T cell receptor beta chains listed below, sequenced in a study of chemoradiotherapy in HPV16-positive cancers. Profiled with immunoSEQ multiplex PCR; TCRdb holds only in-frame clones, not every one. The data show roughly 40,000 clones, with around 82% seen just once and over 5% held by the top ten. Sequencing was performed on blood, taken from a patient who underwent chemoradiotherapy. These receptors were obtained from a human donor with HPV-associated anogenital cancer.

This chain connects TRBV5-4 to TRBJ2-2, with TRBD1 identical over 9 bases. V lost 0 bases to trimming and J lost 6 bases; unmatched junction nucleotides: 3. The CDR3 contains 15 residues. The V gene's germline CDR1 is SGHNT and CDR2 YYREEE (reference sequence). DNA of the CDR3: TGTGCCAGCAGCTTGGGGGGACAGGGCCCCGGGGAGCTGTTTTTT. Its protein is CASSLGGQGPGELFF.

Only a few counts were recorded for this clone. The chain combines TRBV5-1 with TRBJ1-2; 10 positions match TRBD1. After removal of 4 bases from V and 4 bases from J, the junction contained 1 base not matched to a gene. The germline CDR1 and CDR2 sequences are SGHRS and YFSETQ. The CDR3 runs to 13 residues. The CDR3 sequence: CASSGTGAYGYTF. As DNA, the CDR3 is TGCGCCAGCAGCGGGACAGGGGCCTATGGCTACACCTTC.

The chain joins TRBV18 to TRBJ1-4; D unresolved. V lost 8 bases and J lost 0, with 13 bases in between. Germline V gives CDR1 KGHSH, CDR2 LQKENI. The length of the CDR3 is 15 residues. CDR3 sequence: CASAERRATNEKLFF. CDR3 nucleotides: TGTGCCAGCGCCGAGCGACGGGCAACTAATGAAAAACTGTTTTTT.

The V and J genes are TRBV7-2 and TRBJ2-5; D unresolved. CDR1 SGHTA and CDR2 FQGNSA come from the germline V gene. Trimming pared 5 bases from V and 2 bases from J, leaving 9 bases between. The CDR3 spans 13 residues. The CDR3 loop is CASSPPGQETQYF. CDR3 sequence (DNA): TGTGCCAGCAGCCCGCCCGGGCAAGAGACCCAGTACTTC.

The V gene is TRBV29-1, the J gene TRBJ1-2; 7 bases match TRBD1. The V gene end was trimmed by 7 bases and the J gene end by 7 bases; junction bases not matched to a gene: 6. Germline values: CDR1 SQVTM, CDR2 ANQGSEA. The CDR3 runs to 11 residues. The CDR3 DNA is TGCAGCGACCGTACAGGGGTTGGCTACACCTTC. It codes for CSDRTGVGYTF.

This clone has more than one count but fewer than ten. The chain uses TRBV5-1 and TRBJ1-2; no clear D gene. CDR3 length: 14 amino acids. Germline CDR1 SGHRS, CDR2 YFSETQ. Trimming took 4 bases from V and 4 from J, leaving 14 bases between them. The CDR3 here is CASSPGEPSYGYTF. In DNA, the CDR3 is TGCGCCAGCAGCCCCGGGGAACCGAGCTATGGCTACACCTTC.

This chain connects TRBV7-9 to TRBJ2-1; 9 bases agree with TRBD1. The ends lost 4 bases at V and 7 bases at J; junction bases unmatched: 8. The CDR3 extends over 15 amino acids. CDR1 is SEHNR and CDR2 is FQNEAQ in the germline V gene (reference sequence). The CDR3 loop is CASSYGTGKQNEQFF. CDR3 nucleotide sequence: TGTGCCAGCAGCTATGGGACAGGGAAACAAAATGAGCAGTTCTTC.

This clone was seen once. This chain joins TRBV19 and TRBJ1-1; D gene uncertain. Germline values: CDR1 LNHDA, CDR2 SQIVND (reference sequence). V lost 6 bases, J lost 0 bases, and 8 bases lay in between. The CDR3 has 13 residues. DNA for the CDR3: TGTGCCAGTAGGTTTACGATGAACACTGAAGCTTTCTTT. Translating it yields CASRFTMNTEAFF.

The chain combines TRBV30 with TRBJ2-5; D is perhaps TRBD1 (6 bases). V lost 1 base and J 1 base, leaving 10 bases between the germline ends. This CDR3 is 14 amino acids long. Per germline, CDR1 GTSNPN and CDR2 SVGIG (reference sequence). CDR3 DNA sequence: TGTGCCTGGAGTGAACAGGGATTCCAAGAGACCCAGTACTTC. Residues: CAWSEQGFQETQYF.

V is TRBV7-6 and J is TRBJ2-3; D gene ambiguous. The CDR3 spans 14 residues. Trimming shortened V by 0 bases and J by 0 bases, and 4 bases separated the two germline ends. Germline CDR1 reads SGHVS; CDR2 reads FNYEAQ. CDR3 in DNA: TGTGCCAGCAGCTTAGCGGGCAGCACAGATACGCAGTATTTT. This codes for CASSLAGSTDTQYF.

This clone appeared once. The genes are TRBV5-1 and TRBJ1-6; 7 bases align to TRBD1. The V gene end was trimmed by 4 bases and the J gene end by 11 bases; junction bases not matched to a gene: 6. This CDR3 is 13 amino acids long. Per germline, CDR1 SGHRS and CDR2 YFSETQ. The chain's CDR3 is CASSQSQGTPLHF. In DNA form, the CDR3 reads TGCGCCAGCAGCCAATCACAGGGGACACCCCTCCACTTT. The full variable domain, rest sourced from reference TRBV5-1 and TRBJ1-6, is KAGVTQTPRYLIKTRGQQVTLSCSPISGHRSVSWYQQTPGQGLQFLFEYFSETQRNKGNFPGRFSGRQFSNSRSEMNVSTLELGDSALYLCASSQSQGTPLHFGNGTRLTVT.

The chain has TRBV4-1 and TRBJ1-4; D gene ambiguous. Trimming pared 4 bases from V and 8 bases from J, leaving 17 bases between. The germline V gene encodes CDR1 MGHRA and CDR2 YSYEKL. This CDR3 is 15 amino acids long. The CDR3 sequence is CASSLSLSGWEKLFF. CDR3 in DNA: TGCGCCAGCAGCCTTTCCCTTTCAGGATGGGAAAAACTGTTTTTT.

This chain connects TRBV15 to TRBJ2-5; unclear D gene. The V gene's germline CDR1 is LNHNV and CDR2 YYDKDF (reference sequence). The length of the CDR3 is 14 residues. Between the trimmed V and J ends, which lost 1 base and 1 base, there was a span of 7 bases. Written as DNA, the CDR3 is TGTGCCACCAGCAGAGGGTCGGGCCAAGAGACCCAGTACTTC. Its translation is CATSRGSGQETQYF.

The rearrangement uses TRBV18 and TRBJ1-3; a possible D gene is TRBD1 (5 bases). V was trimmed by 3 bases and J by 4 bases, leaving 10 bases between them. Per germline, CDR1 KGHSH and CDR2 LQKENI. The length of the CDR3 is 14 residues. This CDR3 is CASSPRGRGNTIYF. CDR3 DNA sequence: TGTGCCAGCTCACCGCGGGGCAGGGGAAACACCATATATTTT.

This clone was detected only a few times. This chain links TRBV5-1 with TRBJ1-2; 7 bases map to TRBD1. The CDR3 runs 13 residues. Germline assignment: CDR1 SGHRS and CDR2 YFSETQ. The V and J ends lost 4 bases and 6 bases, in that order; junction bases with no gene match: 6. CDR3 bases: TGCGCCAGCAGCCTGGGACAGCTGAATGGCTACACCTTC. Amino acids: CASSLGQLNGYTF.

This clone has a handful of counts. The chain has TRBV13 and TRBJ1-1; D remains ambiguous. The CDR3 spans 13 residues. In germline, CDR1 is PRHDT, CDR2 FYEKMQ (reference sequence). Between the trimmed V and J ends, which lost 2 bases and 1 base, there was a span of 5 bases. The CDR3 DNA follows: TGTGCCAGCAGCTTATCCAGGAACACTGAAGCTTTCTTT. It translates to CASSLSRNTEAFF.

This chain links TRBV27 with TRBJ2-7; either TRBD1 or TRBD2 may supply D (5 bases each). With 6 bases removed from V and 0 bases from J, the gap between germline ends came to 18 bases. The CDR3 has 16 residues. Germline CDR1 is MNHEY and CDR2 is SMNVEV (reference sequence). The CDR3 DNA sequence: TGTGCCAGCAGCCCCGGGGTGGGACGTAGCTCCTACGAGCAGTACTTC. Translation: CASSPGVGRSSYEQYF.

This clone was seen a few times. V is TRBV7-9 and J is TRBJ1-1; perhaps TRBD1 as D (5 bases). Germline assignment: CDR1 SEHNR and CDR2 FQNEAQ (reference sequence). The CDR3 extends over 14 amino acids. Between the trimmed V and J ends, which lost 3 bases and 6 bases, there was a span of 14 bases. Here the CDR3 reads CASSFPGAGAEAFF. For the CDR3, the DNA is TGTGCCAGCAGCTTCCCCGGGGCCGGAGCTGAAGCTTTCTTT. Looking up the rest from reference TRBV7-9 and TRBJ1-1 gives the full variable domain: DTGVSQNPRHKITKRGQNVTFRCDPISEHNRLYWYRQTLGQGPEFLTYFQNEAQLEKSRLLSDRFSAERPKGSFSTLEIQRTEQGDSAMYLCASSFPGAGAEAFFGQGTRLTVV.

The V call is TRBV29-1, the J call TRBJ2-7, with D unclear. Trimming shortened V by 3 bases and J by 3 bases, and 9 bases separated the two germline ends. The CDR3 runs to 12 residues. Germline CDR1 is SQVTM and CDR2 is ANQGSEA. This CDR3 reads CSVEGSNYEQYF. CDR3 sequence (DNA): TGCAGCGTTGAGGGCAGCAACTACGAGCAGTACTTC.

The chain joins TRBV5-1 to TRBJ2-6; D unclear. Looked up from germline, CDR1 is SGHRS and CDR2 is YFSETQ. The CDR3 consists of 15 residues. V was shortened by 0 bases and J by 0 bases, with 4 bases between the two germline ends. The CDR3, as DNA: TGCGCCAGCAGCTTGGCGGGCTCTGGGGCCAACGTCCTGACTTTC. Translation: CASSLAGSGANVLTF.

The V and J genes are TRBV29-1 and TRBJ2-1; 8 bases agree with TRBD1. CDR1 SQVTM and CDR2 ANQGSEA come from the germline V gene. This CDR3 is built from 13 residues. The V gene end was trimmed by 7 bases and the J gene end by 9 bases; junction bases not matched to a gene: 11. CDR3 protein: CSAKYRGFGEQFF. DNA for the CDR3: TGCAGCGCCAAGTACAGGGGGTTCGGTGAGCAGTTCTTC.

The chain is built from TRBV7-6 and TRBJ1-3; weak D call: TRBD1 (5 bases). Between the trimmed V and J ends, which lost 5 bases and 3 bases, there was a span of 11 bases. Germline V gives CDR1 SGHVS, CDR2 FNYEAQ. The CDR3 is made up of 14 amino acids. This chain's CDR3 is CASSQAGGGNTIYF. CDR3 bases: TGTGCCAGCAGCCAAGCGGGGGGTGGAAACACCATATATTTT.

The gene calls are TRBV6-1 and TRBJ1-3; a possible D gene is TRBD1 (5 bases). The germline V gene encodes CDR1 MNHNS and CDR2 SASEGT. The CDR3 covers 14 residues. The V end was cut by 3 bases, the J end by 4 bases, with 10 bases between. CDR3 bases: TGTGCCAGCAGTGAGGTGGGGGAGGGAAACACCATATATTTT. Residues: CASSEVGEGNTIYF.